The clone carrying this T cell receptor (beta chain) was observed at least ten times. No antigen is known for it. These data are taken from a study of T cell repertoires in cytomegalovirus infection. Study details: Evidence of both CMV infection and a matching HLA type came from public TCR beta signatures. Broader study findings: Dominating the ex vivo response were TCR beta clonotypes that were CMV-specific and HLA-C-restricted. Using cumulative public TCR beta family frequency, the authors identified those who carried CMV together with the relevant HLA.

TCRdb reprocessed the reads via MiXCR and lists one record per CDR3 protein. The data show around 290,000 distinct CDR3 sequences, around 25% seen once. The CDR3 loop spans 16 amino acids. The J segment lost 7 bases and the V segment lost 3 bases, leaving 9 bases of the junction unmatched. Germline V CDR1 and CDR2: LGHNA, YSLEER. Sequenced input: PBMCs. The clonotype was recovered from a human donor in good health (CMV status not recorded). Some clones in this sample may be carry-over from other donors' samples. This chain links TRBV4-3 with TRBJ1-2; the match to TRBD1 covers 12 bases. CDR3 region: CASSQVPGQGAFGYTF. In DNA form, the CDR3 reads TGCGCCAGCAGCCAGGTGCCGGGACAGGGGGCGTTTGGCTACACCTTC.